This section outlines one T cell receptor beta chain sequence together with its context. The antigen it binds to is not known. The sample holds no much larger clone one base away, and base qualities are not on file. V trim: 0 bases; J trim: 8 bases; unmatched bases: 4. The CDR3 has 13 amino acids, counting the end cysteine and phenylalanine. The CDR3 DNA has 39 bases and is translated from base 1. CDR1 and CDR2, per the germline V gene, are SGDLS and YYNGEE. This sample is drawn from a study of blood T cell repertoires in COVID-19 (dated by TCRdb to the early 2020s). Describing the broader study: Samples covering the acute and convalescent phases of COVID-19 were provided by collaborators in the United States, Italy and Spain. HLA class I and class II types, where available, came from metadata supplied by the sample provider rather than from assay-based typing. Subjects who had been exposed to COVID-19, were actively infected with it, or had recovered from it provided the deeply sampled blood TCRbeta repertoires that made up the dataset. The material from the prospective study consisted of cDNA or gDNA derived from T cells, B-cell-depleted T cells, or PBMCs. The samples were drawn from the first 160 participants of the ongoing ImmuneRACE study and from 950 to 1,500 subjects provided by 6 global collaborators. A de-identified subject ID, COVID-19 status, age in years and sex were almost always included in the sample metadata. A freely available public database, intended as a resource for researchers studying the immune response to SARS-CoV-2, is where the repertoires were released. Here is what the overall study found, with its caveats: Clinical and demographic metadata were provided uncurated, with the amount varying by source and participant.

TCRbeta CDR3 regions were amplified from genomic DNA by means of the immunoSEQ Assay, a bias-controlled multiplex PCR. Under the source paper's analysis protocol: Within the assay, amplification of reference gene primers was used to estimate how many nucleated cells each sample contained. To quantify the absolute abundance of each unique TCRbeta CDR3 rearrangement, sequence reads were collapsed and filtered. Productive Simpson clonality was computed per sample as the square root of Simpson's diversity index over productive rearrangements. Imported from immuneACCESS, the table was reduced by TCRdb to in-frame sequences with V and J called. These copies leave out some clones; in studies compared against another copy, an unresolved V gene accounts for under half, and the cause of the remainder is not known. V and J calls and clone size are copied from that table; D and trimming were computed from the DNA. Recorded for this sample are some 240,000 clones; 81% of them occurred a single time. The ten top clones hold 6% to 8% of the sample.

One collaborating source in Seattle enrolled patients while the patients were actively infected and followed the patients over time throughout the course of disease. The collaborating institutions used their own protocols to collect whole blood in K2EDTA tubes. For TCRbeta analysis, collaborators shipped samples in one of three forms: frozen whole blood, isolated PBMCs, or DNA extracted from either of those sample types. The chain uses TRBV9 and TRBJ1-2, and TRBD1 aligns with 7 junction nucleotides. The source of this sequence is a woman aged 80 or older with COVID-19, enrolled during active disease. Specimen: peripheral blood. The nucleotides read TGTGCCAGCAGCGTAGGACAGGGAGGAGGCTACACCTTC. Translated, it reads CASSVGQGGGYTF.